These 18 T cell receptor beta chains share one sample of origin, sequenced in a study of OX40 agonist ivuxolimab in advanced cancers. The data were produced by immunoSEQ multiplex PCR, yet TCRdb's version contains in-frame clones alone and is incomplete. The data contain about 80,000 clones, roughly 85% of them seen just once; the ten biggest clones take up 1.5% to 2%. The sequencing used CD4+ or CD8+ T cells sorted from blood, collected in a trial of the OX40 agonist ivuxolimab. The receptor source for this set is an adult with an advanced solid tumor such as melanoma, head and neck, liver or kidney cancer.

CDR3 in amino acids: CASSRGQYEQYF. CDR3 nucleotides: TGCGCCAGCAGCAGGGGGCAGTACGAGCAGTACTTC. The chain has TRBV10-1 and TRBJ2-7; 8 bases fit TRBD1. The CDR3 sequence is 12 residues long. Losses at the gene ends were 6 bases for V and 4 bases for J; bases not matched to a gene: 2. Germline CDR1 and CDR2: WNHNN and SYGVQD (reference sequence).

This clone has a single count. The gene calls are TRBV4-1 and TRBJ2-5, with TRBD2 matching over 7 bases. The CDR3 is 15 amino acids. The V gene's germline CDR1 is MGHRA and CDR2 YSYEKL. The trim removed 1 base at V and 4 bases at J, leaving 6 bases unmatched. As DNA, the CDR3 is TGCGCCAGCAGCCAAGTGTCGGCGGGAGCAGAGACCCAGTACTTC. Translation: CASSQVSAGAETQYF.

The genes are TRBV27 and TRBJ2-7; 10 bases fit TRBD1. Germline assignment: CDR1 MNHEY and CDR2 SMNVEV (reference sequence). V lost 4 bases and J lost 5; bases outside the gene matches: 8. CDR3 size: 15 residues. CDR3: CASSSRDRGSHEQYF. CDR3 sequence (DNA): TGTGCCAGCAGTTCTCGGGACAGGGGTTCCCACGAGCAGTACTTC.

The J gene is TRBJ1-3, the V gene TRBV18; 7 nucleotides match TRBD1. J lost 1 base, V lost 2 bases, and 5 bases had no gene match. Per germline, CDR1 KGHSH and CDR2 LQKENI. This CDR3 region has 16 residues. CDR3 nucleotides: TGTGCCAGCTCACCAAAGGGACAGCCATCTGGAAACACCATATATTTT. It is translated as CASSPKGQPSGNTIYF.

The rearrangement links TRBV7-8 to TRBJ2-7; 7 nucleotides align to TRBD1. Per germline, CDR1 SGHVS and CDR2 FQNEAQ. V lost 7 bases to trimming and J lost 2 bases; unmatched junction nucleotides: 8. The CDR3 length is 14 residues. CDR3 DNA sequence: TGTGCCAGCAACCCACAGGGGCAAGCCTACGAGCAGTACTTC. Its translation: CASNPQGQAYEQYF.

V and J are TRBV7-2 and TRBJ2-2, with D unresolved. Trimming shortened V by 5 bases and J by 7 bases, and 11 bases separated the two germline ends. The CDR3 runs to 13 residues. Germline V gene sequence: CDR1 SGHTA, CDR2 FQGNSA. CDR3 loop: CASSPRADGELFF. CDR3 in DNA: TGTGCCAGCAGCCCCCGGGCGGACGGGGAGCTGTTTTTT.

The rearrangement uses TRBV19 and TRBJ2-1, with 13 bases aligning to TRBD2. V lost 6 bases to trimming and J lost 7 bases; unmatched junction nucleotides: 9. CDR3 length: 16 amino acids. Germline lookup yields CDR1 LNHDA and CDR2 SQIVND (reference sequence). The CDR3 bases are TGTGCCAGTAGCCAGACCGGGACTAGCGGGGATAATGAGCAGTTCTTC. Its translation is CASSQTGTSGDNEQFF.

V gene TRBV4-3 combines with J gene TRBJ2-7; 11 nucleotides align to TRBD2. The CDR3 has 19 residues. Trimming at V came to 4 bases and at J to 0 bases, leaving 14 bases not matched to a gene. Germline CDR1 reads LGHNA; CDR2 reads YSLEER. In DNA form, the CDR3 reads TGCGCCAGCAGCCTTGACTGGCTAGCGGGGGGCGGGAGCTCCTACGAGCAGTACTTC. Translated, it gives CASSLDWLAGGGSSYEQYF.

This rearrangement joins TRBV6-6 to TRBJ1-5; D not certain. V was trimmed by 8 bases and J by 4 bases, leaving 18 bases between them. Germline CDR1 and CDR2: MNHNY and SVGAGI (reference sequence). The CDR3 runs to 15 residues. The CDR3 bases are TGTGCCAGCTCCGGAGGGCCCGGGTTTAATCAGCCCCAGCATTTT. It specifies CASSGGPGFNQPQHF.

J is TRBJ1-1 and V is TRBV18; D may be TRBD1 (5 bases). CDR1 and CDR2 (germline): KGHSH, LQKENI. The CDR3 spans 15 residues. V was pared by 3 bases and J by 0 bases, with 11 bases between. CDR3 sequence (DNA): TGTGCCAGCTCACCTTCTAGACAGCTGAACACTGAAGCTTTCTTT. It is translated as CASSPSRQLNTEAFF.

The genes are TRBV14 and TRBJ2-7, with 10 bases aligning to TRBD2. The CDR3 is 14 residues long. CDR1 SGHDN and CDR2 FVKESK come from the germline V gene. V was clipped by 1 base and J by 9 bases; unmatched bases: 6. CDR3 sequence: CASSQASGSFAQYF. CDR3 coding DNA: TGTGCCAGCAGCCAAGCTAGCGGGAGTTTCGCGCAGTACTTC.

This chain joins TRBV28 and TRBJ1-5; D may be TRBD1 (6 bases). This CDR3 comprises 14 residues. The V gene lost 5 bases and the J gene lost 7 bases, with 15 bases spanning the gap. CDR1 is MDHEN and CDR2 is SYDVKM in the germline V gene. The CDR3 bases are TGTGCCAGCAGTAACAGGGTTGAAGGACAGCCCCAGCATTTT. Encoded protein: CASSNRVEGQPQHF.

The chain carries TRBV2 and TRBJ1-1, with no clear D. This CDR3 region has 13 residues. Germline CDR1 and CDR2: SNHLY and FYNNEI. The V end lost 7 bases, the J end lost 3 bases, and 12 bases lay between the germline ends. CDR3: CASIRGEYTEAFF. The DNA of the CDR3 is TGTGCCAGCATCCGAGGCGAGTACACTGAAGCTTTCTTT.

The gene calls are TRBV7-2 and TRBJ2-7; 10 nucleotides agree with TRBD2. There are 15 residues in the CDR3. CDR1 and CDR2 (germline): SGHTA, FQGNSA. V shed 5 bases and J 2 bases; nucleotides not matched to a gene: 6. The CDR3 here is CASSPKAGGPYEQYF. CDR3 nucleotides: TGTGCCAGCAGCCCTAAAGCGGGGGGGCCCTACGAGCAGTACTTC.

This clone has more than one count but fewer than ten. The chain employs TRBV5-1 and TRBJ1-4; no reliable D call. The germline CDR1 and CDR2 sequences are SGHRS and YFSETQ. With 4 bases removed from V and 0 bases from J, the gap between germline ends came to 7 bases. CDR3 length: 14 residues. The CDR3 spells CASSRSATNEKLFF. CDR3 nucleotide sequence: TGCGCCAGCAGCAGGAGTGCAACTAATGAAAAACTGTTTTTT.

The CDR3 loop reads CASSSSRDTEAFF. The CDR3 nucleotides are TGTGCCAGCAGCTCTTCTCGCGACACTGAAGCTTTCTTT. The gene calls are TRBV7-8 and TRBJ1-1; D is unresolved. V lost 4 bases, J lost 3 bases, and 9 bases lay in between. Germline V gives CDR1 SGHVS, CDR2 FQNEAQ. CDR3 length equals 13 residues.

This clone was counted a few times. The V call is TRBV14, the J call TRBJ2-3; a weak D match, TRBD2 (6 bases). The CDR3 loop spans 16 amino acids. Trimming took off 4 bases at V and 8 bases at J, with 22 bases between the two ends. Germline V CDR1 and CDR2: SGHDN, FVKESK. The CDR3 reads CASSLGRTTSGGTQYF. The CDR3 DNA reads TGTGCCAGCAGCCTGGGCCGGACTACCAGTGGTGGTACGCAGTATTTT.

This rearrangement joins TRBV7-2 to TRBJ2-3; D call uncertain. CDR1 SGHTA and CDR2 FQGNSA come from the germline V gene. CDR3 length: 16 amino acids. V lost 5 bases and J lost 0, with 15 bases in between. The CDR3 sequence: CASSPNAGTSTDTQYF. In nucleotides, the CDR3 is TGTGCCAGCAGCCCGAACGCTGGAACTAGCACAGATACGCAGTATTTT.